Listed below are T cell receptor beta chains from one sample, sequenced in a study of PD-L1 blockade in urothelial cancer. Sequencing used immunoSEQ multiplex PCR; TCRdb keeps in-frame clones, though not all of them. The data hold tens of thousands of clones, with over 70% observed a single time. The sample in question was PBMCs, obtained around atezolizumab (anti-PD-L1) treatment. Receptors originate from a man in his fifties or sixties with urothelial cancer. Each CDR3 is given with its conserved first and last residue. D genes are given only for firm matches. Expanded clones are given a class, and other clones once, few, many or no size at all.

J	D	V	size	DNA	CDR3
TRBJ2-1	TRBD2	TRBV9	few	TGTGCCAGCAGCCCCAGCGGGGGTTCCTACAATGAGCAGTTCTTC	CASSPSGGSYNEQFF
TRBJ1-4	TRBD1	TRBV7-9	few	TGTGCCAGCGCCCAGGGGGTCGGCGAAAAACTGTTTTTT	CASAQGVGEKLFF
TRBJ1-4	TRBD1	TRBV30	-	TGTGCCTGGAACCTCGGACAGGAGAATGAAAAACTGTTTTTT	CAWNLGQENEKLFF
TRBJ2-3	TRBD2	TRBV5-8	-	TGTGCCAGCAGCTTGTGGAGCGGGGGCACAGATACGCAGTATTTT	CASSLWSGGTDTQYF
TRBJ1-5	TRBD1	TRBV5-6	-	TGTGCCAGCAGCTTGGGAACAGGGGGCAATCAGCCCCAGCATTTT	CASSLGTGGNQPQHF
TRBJ1-1	TRBD1	TRBV9	-	TGTGCCAGCAGCGCGGACAGGGGGCTTGCGAACACTGAAGCTTTCTTT	CASSADRGLANTEAFF
TRBJ1-5	TRBD1	TRBV6-1	few	TGTGCCAGCAGTCAAGGACAGGGGGCCCGTCAGCCCCAGCATTTT	CASSQGQGARQPQHF
TRBJ2-7	TRBD2	TRBV7-2	-	TGTGCCAGCAGCTTACTAGCGGACTACGAGCAGTACTTC	CASSLLADYEQYF
TRBJ1-1	-	TRBV18	-	TGTGCCAGCTCACCGGTTTTTTTCGACAGGAGCATGAACACTGAAGCTTTCTTT	CASSPVFFDRSMNTEAFF
TRBJ2-2	-	TRBV7-3	-	TGTGCCAGCAGCTTAGAGCGGACCGGGGAGCTGTTTTTT	CASSLERTGELFF
TRBJ1-2	-	TRBV6-4	-	TGTGCCAGCAGTGACATGATGGGGGGTGGCTACACCTTC	CASSDMMGGGYTF
TRBJ2-3	-	TRBV18	-	TGTGCCAGCTCACCAGACCGTGACAGGAACACAGATACGCAGTATTTT	CASSPDRDRNTDTQYF
TRBJ2-7	TRBD2	TRBV7-6	once	TGTGCCAGCAGCTCGCTAGCGGGAGGCTCCTACGAGCAGTACTTC	CASSSLAGGSYEQYF
TRBJ2-7	TRBD1	TRBV18	-	TGTGCCAGCTCAGACAGGGCATCCGCCTACGAGCAGTACTTC	CASSDRASAYEQYF
TRBJ2-3	-	TRBV18	-	TGTGCCAGCTCACCACGGGCAGGGGGGCTCGGAGATACGCAGTATTTT	CASSPRAGGLGDTQYF
TRBJ1-2	TRBD1	TRBV10-2	-	TGCGCCAGCAGTGGGGACAGGGACAGTATCTATGGCTACACCTTC	CASSGDRDSIYGYTF